Below are 24 T cell receptor beta chains sequenced from a single sample in a study of cytomegalovirus exposure and HLA in healthy donors. Amplification used 60 Vbeta primers and 13 Jbeta primers. Profiled with immunoSEQ multiplex PCR; TCRdb holds only in-frame clones, not every one. In the table there are over 150,000 clones, 75% to 85% of which are singletons. Sequencing input: PBMCs. All receptors derive from a girl aged 2 to 9 in good health and CMV-seropositive.

The chain couples TRBV4-1 to TRBJ2-7; 13 bases are shared with TRBD2. The CDR3 consists of 15 residues. Germline CDR1 is MGHRA and CDR2 is YSYEKL. With V trimmed by 4 bases and J by 6 bases, 6 bases remained unmatched. The CDR3 nucleotides read TGCGCCAGCAGCCCTGGACTAGCGGGAGATGGCGAGCAGTACTTC. Protein product: CASSPGLAGDGEQYF.

The J gene is TRBJ2-5, the V gene TRBV6-1; D is possibly TRBD2 (6 bases). This CDR3 is 15 amino acids long. V lost 6 bases to trimming and J lost 1 base, with 15 bases between them. In germline, CDR1 is MNHNS, CDR2 SASEGT. The CDR3 sequence: CASRPWGESQETQYF. CDR3 nucleotides: TGTGCCAGCAGGCCGTGGGGGGAATCCCAAGAGACCCAGTACTTC.

DNA of the CDR3: TGTGCCAGCAGCAAAACGCAGGATGAGCAGTTCTTC. The encoded protein is CASSKTQDEQFF. The V gene is TRBV21-1, the J gene TRBJ2-1; the table names TRBD1, a call not compared with the DNA. TRBV21-1 is a pseudogene. This CDR3 comprises 12 residues.

The V and J genes are TRBV19 and TRBJ1-2; TRBD1 agrees at 9 bases. The CDR3 contains 16 residues. V was pared by 9 bases and J by 5 bases, with 16 bases of the junction left unmatched. Germline V gene sequence: CDR1 LNHDA, CDR2 SQIVND (reference sequence). This chain's CDR3 is CASRMGRDRDPYGYTF. CDR3 DNA sequence: TGTGCCAGCCGAATGGGCCGGGACAGGGATCCTTATGGCTACACCTTC.

The genes are TRBV5-6 and TRBJ2-7; D perhaps matches TRBD2 (5 bases). Trimming left V 2 bases short and J 7 bases short, with 7 bases between. This CDR3 region has 11 residues. Looked up from germline, CDR1 is SGHDT and CDR2 is YYEEEE. The DNA of the CDR3 is TGTGCCAGCAGCTTCTCGGGGGAGCAGTACTTC. This codes for CASSFSGEQYF.

V and J are TRBV6-5 and TRBJ1-2; D might be TRBD1 (6 bases). V lost 5 bases, J lost 8 bases, and 12 bases lay in between. There are 12 residues in the CDR3. CDR1 MNHEY and CDR2 SVGAGI come from the germline V gene. The CDR3 bases are TGTGCCAGCAGTCTACAGGGTATCGGCTACACCTTC. Its protein product is CASSLQGIGYTF.

This clone has a single count. Here the CDR3 reads CASSVGLGVQETQYF. In DNA, the CDR3 is TGTGCCAGCAGCGTAGGTCTCGGGGTTCAAGAGACCCAGTACTTC. The V and J genes are TRBV9 and TRBJ2-5, with a weak D call TRBD2 (5 bases). Trimming shortened V by 0 bases and J by 2 bases, and 11 bases separated the two germline ends. CDR3 length equals 15 residues. Germline CDR1 SGDLS, CDR2 YYNGEE.

This clone was counted between two and nine times. The chain joins TRBV11-1 to TRBJ2-5, with 9 bases fitting TRBD1. Per germline, CDR1 SGHAT and CDR2 FQDESV (reference sequence). J lost 4 bases, V lost 5 bases, and 5 bases had no gene match. The CDR3 covers 14 residues. The CDR3 here is CASSPDRGVETQYF. The CDR3 DNA follows: TGTGCCAGCAGCCCGGACAGGGGAGTAGAGACCCAGTACTTC.

Points on this clone: This CDR3 is also generated by other DNA sequences in the sample. The rearrangement uses TRBV6-5 and TRBJ2-7; D gene ambiguous. V was pared by 6 bases and J by 3 bases, with 6 bases between. Germline V gives CDR1 MNHEY, CDR2 SVGAGI. The CDR3 sequence is 11 residues long. CDR3 sequence: CASSRDYEQYF. CDR3 nucleotide sequence: TGTGCCAGCAGCCGAGACTACGAGCAGTACTTC.

The rearrangement joins TRBV5-4 to TRBJ2-1; 10 bases are shared with TRBD2. J was trimmed by 4 bases and V by 2 bases; bases with no gene match: 3. Germline-derived CDR1 and CDR2 are SGHNT and YYREEE (reference sequence). The CDR3 has 15 residues. For the CDR3, the DNA is TGTGCCAGCAGCTTTAAGCGGGAGGGTTACAATGAGCAGTTCTTC. The encoded protein is CASSFKREGYNEQFF.

V is TRBV27 and J is TRBJ1-1; D unresolved. V was cut by 4 bases and J by 7 bases, with 22 bases left in between. Per germline, CDR1 MNHEY and CDR2 SMNVEV (reference sequence). This CDR3 is 16 amino acids long. The CDR3 loop reads CASSSSSSALPGEAFF. In DNA form, the CDR3 reads TGTGCCAGCAGTTCCTCCTCCTCCGCCTTGCCGGGTGAAGCTTTCTTT.

The rearrangement links TRBV7-9 to TRBJ1-5; maybe TRBD1 (6 bases). CDR3 length: 14 amino acids. The germline V gene has CDR1 SEHNR and CDR2 FQNEAQ (reference sequence). The V end lost 5 bases, the J end lost 7 bases, and 15 bases lay between the germline ends. CDR3 sequence (DNA): TGTGCCAGCAGCCGAGGGGGGGCTCGGCAGCCCCAGCATTTT. This encodes CASSRGGARQPQHF. Full variable domain (remainder filled in from reference TRBV7-9 and TRBJ1-5): DTGVSQNPRHKITKRGQNVTFRCDPISEHNRLYWYRQTLGQGPEFLTYFQNEAQLEKSRLLSDRFSAERPKGSFSTLEIQRTEQGDSAMYLCASSRGGARQPQHFGDGTRLSIL.

This sequence joins TRBV28 and TRBJ2-3; TRBD2 might be the D (5 bases). The V and J ends lost 9 bases and 1 base respectively, with 8 bases between them. The CDR3 extends over 12 amino acids. The germline V gene encodes CDR1 MDHEN and CDR2 SYDVKM. The CDR3: CASEGRTDTQYF. CDR3 sequence (DNA): TGTGCCAGTGAGGGCCGCACAGATACGCAGTATTTT.

The chain links TRBV2 to TRBJ1-5; D unclear. CDR3 size: 15 residues. The V end was cut by 3 bases, the J end by 0 bases, with 9 bases between. CDR1 and CDR2 (germline): SNHLY, FYNNEI. The CDR3 loop reads CASSDGGYSNQPQHF. Here the CDR3 DNA reads TGTGCCAGCAGTGACGGCGGTTATAGCAATCAGCCCCAGCATTTT.

The genes are TRBV27 and TRBJ2-1, with D perhaps TRBD2 (5 bases). The germline V and J ends were trimmed by 8 bases and 0 bases, with 8 bases remaining between them. CDR3 length: 13 amino acids. Germline CDR1 MNHEY, CDR2 SMNVEV (reference sequence). The CDR3 nucleotides are TGTGCCAGCTTCGCGGGCTCCTACAATGAGCAGTTCTTC. Translated: CASFAGSYNEQFF.

Note on this clone: One end of the junction fails to match germline, which may point to a read error. This chain joins TRBV5-1 and TRBJ2-1; D remains ambiguous. Germline lookup yields CDR1 SGHRS and CDR2 YFSETQ. The CDR3 extends over 11 amino acids. CDR3 nucleotides: TGCGCCAGCACTCTCAACAAGGAGCAGTTCTTC. This gives the protein CASTLNKEQFF.

The V and J genes are TRBV28 and TRBJ1-5; D unclear. This CDR3 spans 15 amino acids. Trimming left V 6 bases short and J 3 bases short, with 15 bases between. Germline V gene lookup returns CDR1 MDHEN and CDR2 SYDVKM. The CDR3 protein is CASRLVLGDNQPQHF. The CDR3 region has the DNA TGTGCCAGCAGGCTAGTTCTCGGGGACAATCAGCCCCAGCATTTT.

The chain links TRBV27 to TRBJ2-5; no definite D call. The germline CDR1 and CDR2 sequences are MNHEY and SMNVEV (reference sequence). The CDR3 is 12 residues long. V shed 8 bases and J shed 3 bases, with 10 bases lying between them. The CDR3 nucleotides read TGTGCCAGCGGCAGGCGTGAAGAGACCCAGTACTTC. This translates into CASGRREETQYF.

The J gene is TRBJ2-7, the V gene TRBV13; 10 nucleotides line up with TRBD2. With V trimmed by 1 base and J by 6 bases, 6 bases remained unmatched. Looked up from germline, CDR1 is PRHDT and CDR2 is FYEKMQ (reference sequence). CDR3 length equals 15 residues. The DNA for the CDR3 is TGTGCCAGCAGCTTAGAGGGTCTAGCGGGAGTCGAGCAGTACTTC. Translating gives CASSLEGLAGVEQYF.

This clone was detected only once. The rearrangement joins TRBV30 to TRBJ1-5, with 11 bases aligning to TRBD1. CDR3 length: 16 residues. Germline V gives CDR1 GTSNPN, CDR2 SVGIG (reference sequence). The V gene end was trimmed by 5 bases and the J gene end by 0 bases; junction bases not matched to a gene: 6. In DNA, the CDR3 is TGTGCCTGGGCTGGACAGGGGGCAAATAGCAATCAGCCCCAGCATTTT. Translating gives CAWAGQGANSNQPQHF.

The chain couples TRBV19 to TRBJ2-5; possibly TRBD2 for D (6 bases). Trimming removed 2 bases from V and 1 base from J, with 8 bases in between. Germline values: CDR1 LNHDA, CDR2 SQIVND (reference sequence). CDR3 size: 14 residues. CDR3 residues: CASSILGGQETQYF. In nucleotides, the CDR3 is TGTGCCAGTAGTATACTGGGGGGCCAAGAGACCCAGTACTTC.

The chain combines TRBV15 with TRBJ1-4; no clear D. V lost 5 bases to trimming and J lost 0 bases, with 7 bases between them. CDR3 length: 14 amino acids. Per the germline V gene, CDR1 is LNHNV and CDR2 is YYDKDF (reference sequence). The CDR3 sequence: CATSRESTNEKLFF. As DNA, the CDR3 is TGTGCCACCAGCCGTGAGTCAACTAATGAAAAACTGTTTTTT.

The chain is built from TRBV4-1 and TRBJ1-5; 9 bases fit TRBD1. This CDR3 has 16 amino acids. Losses at the gene ends were 3 bases for V and 1 base for J; bases not matched to a gene: 4. Germline-derived CDR1 and CDR2 are MGHRA and YSYEKL. The DNA of the CDR3 is TGCGCCAGCAGCCAGGGACAGGGCGGGAGCAATCAGCCCCAGCATTTT. Its protein is CASSQGQGGSNQPQHF.

This chain uses TRBV28 with TRBJ1-4, with D hard to call. The germline V and J ends were trimmed by 3 bases and 7 bases, with 15 bases remaining between them. CDR1 MDHEN and CDR2 SYDVKM come from the germline V gene. The CDR3 runs to 15 residues. Written as DNA, the CDR3 is TGTGCCAGCAGTTTCTTGCCGACTGGCTCTGAAAAACTGTTTTTT. It translates to CASSFLPTGSEKLFF.